This T cell receptor (beta chain) was profiled in a study of blood T cell repertoires in COVID-19. At the level of the study: Material from acute and convalescent COVID-19 was sourced from the United States, Italy and Spain. T cells, B-cell-depleted T cells, or PBMCs supplied cDNA or gDNA.

J was trimmed by 2 bases and V by 0 bases; bases with no gene match: 2. The CDR3 runs to 17 residues. Germline lookup yields CDR1 MGHRA and CDR2 YSYEKL. Original methodology: Amplification of reference gene primers provided the estimated nucleated cell counts. Only in-frame clones appear in the TCRdb table, and some are missing; sequencing was by immunoSEQ multiplex PCR. V, J and clone size reflect that table, while D and trimming were determined from the DNA. The sample has tens of thousands of clones; about 87% are singletons. The rearrangement joins TRBV4-1 to TRBJ2-1, with TRBD2 matching over 12 bases. Sequencing input: peripheral blood. This sequence was found in a human donor with active COVID-19. The donor label of this sample is uncertain. CDR3 loop: CASSQERLAGAYNEQFF. The CDR3 DNA follows: TGCGCCAGCAGCCAAGAGAGACTAGCGGGGGCCTACAATGAGCAGTTCTTC.